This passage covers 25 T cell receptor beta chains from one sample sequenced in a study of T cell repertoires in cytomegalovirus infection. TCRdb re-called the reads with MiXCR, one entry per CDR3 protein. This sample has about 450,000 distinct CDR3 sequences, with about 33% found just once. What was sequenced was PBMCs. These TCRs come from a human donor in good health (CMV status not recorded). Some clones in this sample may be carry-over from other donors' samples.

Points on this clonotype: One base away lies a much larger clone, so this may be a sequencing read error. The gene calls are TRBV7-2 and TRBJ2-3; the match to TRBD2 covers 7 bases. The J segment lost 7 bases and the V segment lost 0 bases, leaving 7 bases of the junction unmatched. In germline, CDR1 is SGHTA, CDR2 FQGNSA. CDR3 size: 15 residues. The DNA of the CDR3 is TGTGCCAGCAGCTTAGCGGGGGGGATTGCATATACGCAGTATTTT. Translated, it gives CASSLAGGIAYTQYF.

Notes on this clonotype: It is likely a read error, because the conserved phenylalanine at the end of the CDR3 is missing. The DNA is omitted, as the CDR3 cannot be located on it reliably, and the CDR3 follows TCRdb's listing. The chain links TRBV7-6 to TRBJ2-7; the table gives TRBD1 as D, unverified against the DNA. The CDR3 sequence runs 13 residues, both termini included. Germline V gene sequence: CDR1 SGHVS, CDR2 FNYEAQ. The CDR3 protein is CASSSGQPYELYL.

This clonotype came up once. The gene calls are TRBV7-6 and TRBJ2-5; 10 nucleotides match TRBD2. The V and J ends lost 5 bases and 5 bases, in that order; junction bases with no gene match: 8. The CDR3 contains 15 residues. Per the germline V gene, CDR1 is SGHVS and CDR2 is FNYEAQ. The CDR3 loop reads CASSGSGGSWETQYF. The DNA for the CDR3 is TGTGCCAGCAGCGGTAGCGGGGGGTCATGGGAGACCCAGTACTTC.

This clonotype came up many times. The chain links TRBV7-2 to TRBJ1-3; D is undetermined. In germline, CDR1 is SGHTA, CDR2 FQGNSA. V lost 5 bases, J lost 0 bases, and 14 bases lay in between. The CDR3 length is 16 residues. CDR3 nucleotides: TGTGCCAGCAGCCCAAGGACGGCAAGCTCTGGAAACACCATATATTTT. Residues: CASSPRTASSGNTIYF.

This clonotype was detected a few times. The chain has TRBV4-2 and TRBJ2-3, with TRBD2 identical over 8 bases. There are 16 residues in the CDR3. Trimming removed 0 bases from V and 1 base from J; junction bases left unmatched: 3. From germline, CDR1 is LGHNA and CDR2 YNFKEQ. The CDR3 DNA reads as TGTGCCAGCAGCCAAGATCCAGCGGGGGGCACAGATACGCAGTATTTT. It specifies CASSQDPAGGTDTQYF.

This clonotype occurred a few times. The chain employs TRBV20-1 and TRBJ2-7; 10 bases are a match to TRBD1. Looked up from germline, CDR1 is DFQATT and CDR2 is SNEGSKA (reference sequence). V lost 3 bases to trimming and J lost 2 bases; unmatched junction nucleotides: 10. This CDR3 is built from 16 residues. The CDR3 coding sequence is TGCAGTGCTAGTGGCGCGGGACAGGGGCTCACCTACGAGCAGTACTTC. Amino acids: CSASGAGQGLTYEQYF.

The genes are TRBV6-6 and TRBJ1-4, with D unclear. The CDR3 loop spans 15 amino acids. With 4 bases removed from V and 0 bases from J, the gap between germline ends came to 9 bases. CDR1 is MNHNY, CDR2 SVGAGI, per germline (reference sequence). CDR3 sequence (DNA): TGTGCCAGCAGTTCAACCCAGGCAACTAATGAAAAACTGTTTTTT. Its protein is CASSSTQATNEKLFF.

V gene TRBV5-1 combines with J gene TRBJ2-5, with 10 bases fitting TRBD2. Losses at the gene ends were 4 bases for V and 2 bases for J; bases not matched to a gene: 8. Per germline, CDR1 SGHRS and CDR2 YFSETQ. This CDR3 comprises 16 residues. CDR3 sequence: CASSGWLAGEQETQYF. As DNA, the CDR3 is TGCGCCAGCAGCGGGTGGCTAGCGGGGGAACAAGAGACCCAGTACTTC.

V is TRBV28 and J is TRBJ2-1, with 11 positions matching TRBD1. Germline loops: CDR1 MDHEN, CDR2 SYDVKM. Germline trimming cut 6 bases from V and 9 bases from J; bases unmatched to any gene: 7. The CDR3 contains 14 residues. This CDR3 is CASRPGQGVGEQFF. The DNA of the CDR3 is TGTGCCAGCAGGCCGGGACAGGGGGTCGGTGAGCAGTTCTTC. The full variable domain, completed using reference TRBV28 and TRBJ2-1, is DVKVTQSSRYLVKRTGEKVFLECVQDMDHENMFWYRQDPGLGLRLIYFSYDVKMKEKGDIPEGYSVSREKKERFSLILESASTNQTSMYLCASRPGQGVGEQFFGPGTRLTVL.

The chain's CDR3 is CASSSTARTGGSEKLFF. The CDR3 DNA reads as TGCGCCAGCAGCTCTACGGCCCGGACAGGGGGAAGTGAAAAACTGTTTTTT. The chain employs TRBV5-1 and TRBJ1-4; 10 bases are a match to TRBD1. Germline trimming cut 3 bases from V and 7 bases from J; bases unmatched to any gene: 12. The germline gives CDR1 SGHRS, CDR2 YFSETQ. This CDR3 region has 17 residues. Looking up the rest from reference TRBV5-1 and TRBJ1-4 gives the full variable domain: KAGVTQTPRYLIKTRGQQVTLSCSPISGHRSVSWYQQTPGQGLQFLFEYFSETQRNKGNFPGRFSGRQFSNSRSEMNVSTLELGDSALYLCASSSTARTGGSEKLFFGSGTQLSVL.

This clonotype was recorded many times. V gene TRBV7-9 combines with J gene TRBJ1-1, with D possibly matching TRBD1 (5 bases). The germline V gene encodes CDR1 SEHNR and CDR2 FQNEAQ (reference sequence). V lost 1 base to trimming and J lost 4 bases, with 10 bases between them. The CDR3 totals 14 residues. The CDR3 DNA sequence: TGTGCCAGCAGCTTAGGATTGGGGGGCACTGAAGCTTTCTTT. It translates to CASSLGLGGTEAFF.

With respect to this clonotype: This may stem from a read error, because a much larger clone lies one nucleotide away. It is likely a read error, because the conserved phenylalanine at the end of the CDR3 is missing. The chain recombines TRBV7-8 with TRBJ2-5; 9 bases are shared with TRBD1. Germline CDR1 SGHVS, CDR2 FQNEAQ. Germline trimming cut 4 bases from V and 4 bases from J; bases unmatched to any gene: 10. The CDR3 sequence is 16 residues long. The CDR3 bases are TGTGCCAGCAGCTACACCAGGACAGGGGTGGGAGAGACCCAGTACTGC. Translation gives CASSYTRTGVGETQYC.

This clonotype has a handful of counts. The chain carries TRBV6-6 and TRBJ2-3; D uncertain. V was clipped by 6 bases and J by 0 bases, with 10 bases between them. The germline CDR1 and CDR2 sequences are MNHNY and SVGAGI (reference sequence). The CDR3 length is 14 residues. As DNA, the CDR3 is TGTGCCAGCAGACAGACCTCTAGCACAGATACGCAGTATTTT. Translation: CASRQTSSTDTQYF.

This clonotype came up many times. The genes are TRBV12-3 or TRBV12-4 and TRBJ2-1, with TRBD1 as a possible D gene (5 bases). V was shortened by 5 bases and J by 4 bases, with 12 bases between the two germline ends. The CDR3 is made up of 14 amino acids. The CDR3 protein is CASSQVQAYNEQFF. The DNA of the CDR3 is TGTGCCAGCAGTCAAGTACAGGCATACAATGAGCAGTTCTTC.

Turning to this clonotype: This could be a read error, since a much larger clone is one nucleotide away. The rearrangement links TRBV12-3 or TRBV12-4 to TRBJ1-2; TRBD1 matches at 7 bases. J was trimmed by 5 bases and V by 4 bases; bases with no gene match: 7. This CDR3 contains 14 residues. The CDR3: CASSWDRTPYGYTF. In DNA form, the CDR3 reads TGTGCCAGCAGTTGGGACAGAACCCCGTATGGCTACACCTTC.

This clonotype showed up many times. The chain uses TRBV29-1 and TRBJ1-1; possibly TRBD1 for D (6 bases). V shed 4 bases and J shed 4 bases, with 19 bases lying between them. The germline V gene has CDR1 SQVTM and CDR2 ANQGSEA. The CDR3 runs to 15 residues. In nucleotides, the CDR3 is TGCAGCGTTGTAGCAGGGGCTCTAGGGACCACTGAAGCTTTCTTT. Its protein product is CSVVAGALGTTEAFF.

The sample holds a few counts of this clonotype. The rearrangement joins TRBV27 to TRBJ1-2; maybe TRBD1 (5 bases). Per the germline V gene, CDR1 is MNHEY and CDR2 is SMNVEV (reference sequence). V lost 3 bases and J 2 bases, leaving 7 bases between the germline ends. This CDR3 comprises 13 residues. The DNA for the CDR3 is TGTGCCAGCAGTTTTCGACAGAACTATGGCTACACCTTC. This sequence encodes CASSFRQNYGYTF.

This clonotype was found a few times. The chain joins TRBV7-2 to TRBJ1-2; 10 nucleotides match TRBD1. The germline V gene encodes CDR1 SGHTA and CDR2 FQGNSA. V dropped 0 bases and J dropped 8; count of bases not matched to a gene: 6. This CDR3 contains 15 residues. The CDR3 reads CASSLAPGTGDGYTF. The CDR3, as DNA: TGTGCCAGCAGCTTAGCGCCCGGGACAGGGGACGGCTACACCTTC. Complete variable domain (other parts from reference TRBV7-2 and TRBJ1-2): GAGVSQSPSNKVTEKGKDVELRCDPISGHTALYWYRQSLGQGLEFLIYFQGNSAPDKSGLPSDRFSAERTGGSVSTLTIQRTQQEDSAVYLCASSLAPGTGDGYTFGSGTRLTVV.

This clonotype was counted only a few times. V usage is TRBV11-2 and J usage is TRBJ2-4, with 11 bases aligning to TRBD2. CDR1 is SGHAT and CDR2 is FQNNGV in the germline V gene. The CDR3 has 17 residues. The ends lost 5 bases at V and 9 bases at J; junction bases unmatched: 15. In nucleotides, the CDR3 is TGTGCCAGCAGCCTTCCCGGGACTAGCGGCGCCAAGGGCATTCAGTACTTC. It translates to CASSLPGTSGAKGIQYF.

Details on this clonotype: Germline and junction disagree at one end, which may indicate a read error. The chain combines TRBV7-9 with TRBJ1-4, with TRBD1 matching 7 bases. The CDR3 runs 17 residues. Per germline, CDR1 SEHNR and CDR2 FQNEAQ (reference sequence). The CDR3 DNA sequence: TGTGCCAGCAGCTTGCCCACTAGACAGGGCCCTAATGGAAAACTGTTTTTT. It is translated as CASSLPTRQGPNGKLFF.

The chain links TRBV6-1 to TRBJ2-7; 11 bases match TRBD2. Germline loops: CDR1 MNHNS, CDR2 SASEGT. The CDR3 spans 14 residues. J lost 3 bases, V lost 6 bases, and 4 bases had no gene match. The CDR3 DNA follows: TGTGCCAGCAGCCCTAGCGGGGGGTTCTACGAGCAGTACTTC. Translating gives CASSPSGGFYEQYF.

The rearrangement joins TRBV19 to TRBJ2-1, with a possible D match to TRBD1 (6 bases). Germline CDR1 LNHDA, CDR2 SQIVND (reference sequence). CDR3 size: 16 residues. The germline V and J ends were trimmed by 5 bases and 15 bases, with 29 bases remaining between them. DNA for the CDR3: TGTGCCAGTAGTTCCGGGACATTATCTTGGGGTTGGGATAGGTTCTTC. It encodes CASSSGTLSWGWDRFF.

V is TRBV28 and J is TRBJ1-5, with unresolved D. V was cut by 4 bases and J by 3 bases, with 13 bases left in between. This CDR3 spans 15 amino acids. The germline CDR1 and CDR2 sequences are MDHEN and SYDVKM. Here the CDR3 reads CASSSPRGPNQPQHF. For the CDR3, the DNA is TGTGCCAGCAGTTCGCCCCGTGGACCCAATCAGCCCCAGCATTTT. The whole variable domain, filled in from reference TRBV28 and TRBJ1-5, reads DVKVTQSSRYLVKRTGEKVFLECVQDMDHENMFWYRQDPGLGLRLIYFSYDVKMKEKGDIPEGYSVSREKKERFSLILESASTNQTSMYLCASSSPRGPNQPQHFGDGTRLSIL.

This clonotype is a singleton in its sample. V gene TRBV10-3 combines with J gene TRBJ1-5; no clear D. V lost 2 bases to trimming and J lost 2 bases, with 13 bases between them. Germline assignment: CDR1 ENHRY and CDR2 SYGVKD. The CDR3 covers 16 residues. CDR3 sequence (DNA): TGTGCCATCAGTGAGCGATACTGGGTCGGCAATCAGCCCCAGCATTTT. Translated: CAISERYWVGNQPQHF.

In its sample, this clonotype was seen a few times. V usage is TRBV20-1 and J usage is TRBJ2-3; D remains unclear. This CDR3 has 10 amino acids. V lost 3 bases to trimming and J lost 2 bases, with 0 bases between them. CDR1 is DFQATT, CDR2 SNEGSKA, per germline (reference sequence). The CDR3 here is CSASTDTQYF. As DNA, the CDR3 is TGCAGTGCTAGCACAGATACGCAGTATTTT.